A single sample gave rise to the 19 T cell receptor beta chains below, sequenced in a study of identical twins' blood T cells. TCRdb itself ran the 5' RACE reads through MiXCR, one entry per CDR3 protein. The repertoire holds about 370,000 distinct CDR3 sequences, with 28% as singletons. Sequenced sample: PBMCs. The origin of the receptors is a woman aged 18 to 49 in good health.

This clonotype was detected a few times. The chain employs TRBV19 and TRBJ1-1; D is possibly TRBD1 (6 bases). This CDR3 is built from 13 residues. V was clipped by 1 base and J by 8 bases, with 11 bases between them. Germline V gene lookup returns CDR1 LNHDA and CDR2 SQIVND (reference sequence). CDR3 nucleotides: TGTGCCAGTAGTATAGCCTGGACAGAAGAAGCTTTCTTT. As protein: CASSIAWTEEAFF.

The chain carries TRBV28 and TRBJ1-1, with D possibly matching TRBD1 (6 bases). Germline CDR1 reads MDHEN; CDR2 reads SYDVKM. CDR3 size: 16 residues. V was cut by 3 bases and J by 4 bases, with 18 bases left in between. The CDR3 loop reads CASSFPGGGWGTEAFF. The DNA of the CDR3 is TGTGCCAGCAGTTTTCCGGGCGGGGGCTGGGGCACTGAAGCTTTCTTT. Filled out from reference TRBV28 and TRBJ1-1, the complete variable domain reads DVKVTQSSRYLVKRTGEKVFLECVQDMDHENMFWYRQDPGLGLRLIYFSYDVKMKEKGDIPEGYSVSREKKERFSLILESASTNQTSMYLCASSFPGGGWGTEAFFGQGTRLTVV.

In its sample, this clonotype was seen a few times. The chain carries TRBV6-2 or TRBV6-3 and TRBJ2-3, with 14 positions matching TRBD2. With V trimmed by 6 bases and J by 8 bases, 7 bases remained unmatched. Per germline, CDR1 MNHEY and CDR2 SVGEGT. CDR3 size: 15 residues. This CDR3 reads CASSRTGLAGGTQYF. DNA for the CDR3: TGTGCCAGCAGCCGAACAGGACTAGCGGGAGGTACGCAGTATTTT.

The genes are TRBV7-9 and TRBJ1-1, with D maybe TRBD1 (5 bases). Trimming pared 0 bases from V and 9 bases from J, leaving 20 bases between. Germline V gives CDR1 SEHNR, CDR2 FQNEAQ (reference sequence). The CDR3 has 16 amino acids. CDR3: CASSLALGGTQIKAFF. CDR3 DNA sequence: TGTGCCAGCAGCTTAGCGCTGGGAGGGACCCAGATTAAAGCTTTCTTT.

This chain links TRBV6-2 or TRBV6-3 with TRBJ2-1, with D unresolved. Trimming removed 6 bases from V and 0 bases from J, with 15 bases in between. Germline assignment: CDR1 MNHEY and CDR2 SVGEGT. The CDR3 length is 16 residues. CDR3 in amino acids: CASRPIAASSYNEQFF. The CDR3 bases are TGTGCCAGCAGACCGATAGCAGCCAGCTCCTACAATGAGCAGTTCTTC.

The J gene is TRBJ2-1, the V gene TRBV5-1, with 7 bases matching TRBD2. The CDR3 loop spans 14 amino acids. Germline V gene sequence: CDR1 SGHRS, CDR2 YFSETQ. The J segment lost 5 bases and the V segment lost 2 bases, leaving 4 bases of the junction unmatched. CDR3 amino acids: CASSFGLDNNEQFF. CDR3 nucleotides: TGCGCCAGCAGCTTCGGACTAGATAACAATGAGCAGTTCTTC.

The chain joins TRBV21-1 to TRBJ2-7; the DNA was not used to check the table's D call, TRBD1. TRBV21-1 is classified as a pseudogene. The CDR3 is 16 amino acids. This chain's CDR3 is CASSSRRDRDPYEQYF. The CDR3 region has the DNA TGTGCCAGCAGCTCTCGGAGGGACAGGGATCCCTACGAGCAGTACTTC.

V is TRBV11-3 and J is TRBJ2-1; no reliable D call. V was shortened by 5 bases and J by 7 bases, with 9 bases between the two germline ends. Germline V gene lookup returns CDR1 SGHNT and CDR2 YENEEA. The CDR3 contains 12 residues. The CDR3 DNA is TGTGCCAGCAGCAAAGTCCATAATGAGCAGTTCTTC. It encodes CASSKVHNEQFF.

This clonotype was recorded at least ten times. The chain couples TRBV12-3 or TRBV12-4 to TRBJ2-1, with a possible D match to TRBD2 (5 bases). The CDR3 extends over 12 amino acids. V lost 5 bases, J lost 7 bases, and 9 bases lay in between. The CDR3 region has the DNA TGTGCCAGCAGTGCCCGGAGGAATGAGCAGTTCTTC. It yields the protein CASSARRNEQFF.

The rearrangement links TRBV5-1 to TRBJ1-6; D is ambiguous. The CDR3 consists of 14 residues. Looked up from germline, CDR1 is SGHRS and CDR2 is YFSETQ. V was cut by 0 bases and J by 7 bases, with 8 bases left in between. CDR3 in DNA: TGCGCCAGCAGCTTGGGGCTGAAAAATTCACCCCTCCACTTT. Translation: CASSLGLKNSPLHF.

This clonotype has more than one count but fewer than ten. In nucleotides, the CDR3 is TGTGCCATCAGTGACCAGGCGGGGGGCTACGAGCAGTACTTC. Residues: CAISDQAGGYEQYF. The rearrangement links TRBV10-3 to TRBJ2-7; 8 nucleotides line up with TRBD2. In germline, CDR1 is ENHRY, CDR2 SYGVKD. The CDR3 covers 14 residues. The trim removed 3 bases at V and 3 bases at J, leaving 4 bases unmatched.

The chain is built from TRBV20-1 and TRBJ2-1; D gene unclear. The V end lost 0 bases, the J end lost 12 bases, and 9 bases lay between the germline ends. The CDR3 is made up of 11 amino acids. In germline, CDR1 is DFQATT, CDR2 SNEGSKA (reference sequence). CDR3 nucleotide sequence: TGCAGTGCTAGAGAAGCGATTGGGCAGTTCTTC. Protein sequence: CSAREAIGQFF.

The J gene is TRBJ1-2, the V gene TRBV5-6; D ambiguous. There are 14 residues in the CDR3. Germline loops: CDR1 SGHDT, CDR2 YYEEEE. V was pared by 0 bases and J by 2 bases, with 8 bases between. The CDR3 sequence is CASSLEMGNYGYTF. DNA of the CDR3: TGTGCCAGCAGCTTGGAAATGGGGAACTATGGCTACACCTTC.

This clonotype was counted a few times. The rearrangement uses TRBV20-1 and TRBJ2-7; TRBD1 might be the D (6 bases). CDR1 and CDR2 from the germline V gene are DFQATT and SNEGSKA (reference sequence). V gave up 5 bases and J gave up 6 bases, with 17 bases separating them. The CDR3 runs to 13 residues. The CDR3 bases are TGCAGTGCTCGCCAGGGGATAGACAGCGAGCAGTACTTC. As protein: CSARQGIDSEQYF.

This chain connects TRBV4-3 to TRBJ2-1, with 8 bases identical to TRBD2. The CDR3 has 15 residues. Trimming at V came to 4 bases and at J to 6 bases, leaving 8 bases not matched to a gene. CDR1 is LGHNA, CDR2 YSLEER, per germline. Here the CDR3 DNA reads TGCGCCAGCAGCCCTAAAGCGGGAGACATCAATGAGCAGTTCTTC. It codes for CASSPKAGDINEQFF.

The rearrangement links TRBV19 to TRBJ1-4; D possibly corresponds to TRBD1 (6 bases). Germline values: CDR1 LNHDA, CDR2 SQIVND (reference sequence). This CDR3 comprises 11 residues. V lost 9 bases, J lost 8 bases, and 10 bases lay in between. Here the CDR3 reads CASRGREKLFF. DNA of the CDR3: TGTGCCAGCCGGGGGCGGGAAAAACTGTTTTTT.

With regard to this clonotype: One base away lies a much larger clone, so this may be a sequencing read error. The chain links TRBV5-1 to TRBJ2-2; maybe TRBD2 (5 bases). Per the germline V gene, CDR1 is SGHRS and CDR2 is YFSETQ. This CDR3 region has 13 residues. The CDR3 region has the DNA TGCGCCGGCAGCTTGGAGGTCACCGGGGAGCTGTTTTTT. The encoded protein is CAGSLEVTGELFF.

This clonotype was seen a handful of times. The rearrangement uses TRBV6-5 and TRBJ2-1, with TRBD2 identical over 8 bases. Trimming took 4 bases from V and 0 from J; bases not matched to a gene: 8. The germline CDR1 and CDR2 sequences are MNHEY and SVGAGI. This CDR3 is built from 17 residues. The CDR3, as DNA: TGTGCCAGCAGTTTTCGCAGTAGCGGGGCCTCCTACAATGAGCAGTTCTTC. This translates into CASSFRSSGASYNEQFF.

This clonotype was seen more than once but under ten times. The CDR3 spells CASSLIRATEAFF. Written as DNA, the CDR3 is TGTGCCAGCAGCTTAATCAGAGCCACTGAAGCTTTCTTT. This chain connects TRBV7-2 to TRBJ1-1; no clear D gene. The CDR3 contains 13 residues. V lost 2 bases, J lost 4 bases, and 8 bases lay in between. Germline V gene sequence: CDR1 SGHTA, CDR2 FQGNSA.